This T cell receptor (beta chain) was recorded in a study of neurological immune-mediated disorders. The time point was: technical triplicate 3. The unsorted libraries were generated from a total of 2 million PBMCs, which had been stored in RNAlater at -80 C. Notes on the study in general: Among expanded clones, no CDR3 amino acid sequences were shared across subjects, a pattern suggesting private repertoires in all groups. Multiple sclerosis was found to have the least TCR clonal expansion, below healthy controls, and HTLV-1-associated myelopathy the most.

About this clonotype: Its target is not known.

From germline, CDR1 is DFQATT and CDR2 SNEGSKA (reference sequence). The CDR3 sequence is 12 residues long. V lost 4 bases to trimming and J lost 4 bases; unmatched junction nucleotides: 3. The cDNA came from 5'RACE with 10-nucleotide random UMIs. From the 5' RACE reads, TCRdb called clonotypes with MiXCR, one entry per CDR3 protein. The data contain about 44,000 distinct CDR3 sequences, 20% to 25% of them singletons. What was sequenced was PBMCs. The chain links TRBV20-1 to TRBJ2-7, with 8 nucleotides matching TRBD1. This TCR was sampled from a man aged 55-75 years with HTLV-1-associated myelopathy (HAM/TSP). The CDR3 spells CSATTGVYEQYF. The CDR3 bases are TGCAGTGCTACGACAGGGGTATACGAGCAGTACTTC.